The source of this TCR beta chain is a study of blood T cell repertoires in COVID-19. Study in general: Samples of COVID-19 (acute and convalescent) were obtained from the United States, Italy and Spain. PBMCs, B-cell-depleted T cells, or T cells provided the cDNA or gDNA that made up the material.

Per the study methods: Amplification of reference gene primers provided the estimated nucleated cell counts. Clones were sequenced by immunoSEQ multiplex PCR, and TCRdb holds only the in-frame ones, with some missing. V and J calls plus clone size are reproduced from that table; the DNA served to infer D and trimming. Among approximately 300,000 clones listed, roughly 89% were seen once. The sample taken for sequencing was peripheral blood. The sequence was collected from a man aged 40-49 years with acute or convalescent COVID-19.

The CDR3 sequence is CASSWPQGSDTGELFF. The CDR3 nucleotides read TGTGCCAGCAGTTGGCCCCAGGGGTCTGACACCGGGGAGCTGTTTTTT. The V call is TRBV6-2 or TRBV6-3, the J call TRBJ2-2; tentative D call: TRBD1 (6 bases). The length of the CDR3 is 16 residues. Germline CDR1 and CDR2: MNHEY and SVGEGT. V lost 4 bases, J lost 3 bases, and 15 bases lay in between.